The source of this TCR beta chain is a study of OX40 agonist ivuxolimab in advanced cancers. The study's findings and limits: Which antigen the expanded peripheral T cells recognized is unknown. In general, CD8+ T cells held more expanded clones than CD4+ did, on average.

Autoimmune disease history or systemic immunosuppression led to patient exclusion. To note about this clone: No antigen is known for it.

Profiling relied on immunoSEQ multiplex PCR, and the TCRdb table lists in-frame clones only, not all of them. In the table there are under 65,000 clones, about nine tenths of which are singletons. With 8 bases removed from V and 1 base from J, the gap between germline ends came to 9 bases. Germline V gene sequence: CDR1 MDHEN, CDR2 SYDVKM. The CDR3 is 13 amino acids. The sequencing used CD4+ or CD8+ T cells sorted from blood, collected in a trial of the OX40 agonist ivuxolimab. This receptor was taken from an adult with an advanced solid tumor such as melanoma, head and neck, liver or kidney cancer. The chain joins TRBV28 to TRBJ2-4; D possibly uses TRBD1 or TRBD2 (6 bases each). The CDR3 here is CASQGRAKNIQYF. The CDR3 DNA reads TGTGCCAGCCAGGGGAGGGCCAAAAACATTCAGTACTTC. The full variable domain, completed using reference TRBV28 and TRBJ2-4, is DVKVTQSSRYLVKRTGEKVFLECVQDMDHENMFWYRQDPGLGLRLIYFSYDVKMKEKGDIPEGYSVSREKKERFSLILESASTNQTSMYLCASQGRAKNIQYFGAGTRLSVL.